This entry describes one TCR beta chain. Its antigen is currently unknown. Specified time point: pretreatment peripheral blood. Produced via immunoSEQ multiplex PCR; TCRdb's table is partial and in-frame only. The repertoire holds 130,000 or so clones, less than 85% seen once, with 3.2% in the top ten. This record belongs to a study of PD-L1 blockade in urothelial cancer. Whole-study context: Patients previously received 0 to 3 chemotherapy regimens. Blood analysis occurred 3 weeks (second dose) and 6 weeks after treatment start. Typically, measured as a median, blood samples had more than 110,000 T cells.

The CDR3 consists of 16 residues. Trimming pared 0 bases from V and 1 base from J, leaving 11 bases between. Germline V gene lookup returns CDR1 SGDLS and CDR2 YYNGEE. The study's findings and limits: Lower than median blood TCR clonality before treatment predicted better survival.

The material was PBMCs, obtained around atezolizumab (anti-PD-L1) treatment. The chain couples TRBV9 to TRBJ2-1; TRBD2 might be the D (6 bases). This TCR came from a man aged 50-60 years with urothelial cancer. CDR3: CASSVGSRGSYNEQFF. The CDR3, as DNA: TGTGCCAGCAGCGTAGGCAGTCGGGGGTCCTACAATGAGCAGTTCTTC.